Detailed here is one T cell receptor beta chain. Germline lookup yields CDR1 MDHEN and CDR2 SYDVKM. J was trimmed by 3 bases and V by 8 bases; bases with no gene match: 7. The CDR3 has 14 residues. A second PCR, run for about 6 to 11 cycles, used a sample-barcoded 5' primer plus a J-beta primer mix. MiXCR was run by TCRdb on the 5' RACE reads, yielding one entry per CDR3 protein. The sample has some 900,000 distinct CDR3 sequences, 25% to 30% seen once; the top ten hold 15% to 20%. This sample was included in a study of blood T cells in healthy people across ages. This chain joins TRBV28 and TRBJ1-3, with 7 bases fitting TRBD1. The clonotype was recovered from a woman older than 75 in good health. The sample was blood. The CDR3 region is CASGTTGVGNTIYF. For the CDR3, the DNA is TGTGCCAGCGGAACCACAGGGGTTGGAAACACCATATATTTT.